A selection of T cell receptor beta chains follows, all from one sample in a study of Graves' ophthalmopathy and Graves' hyperthyroidism. TCRdb reprocessed the multiplex PCR reads via MiXCR and lists one record per CDR3 protein. The sample has some 380,000 distinct CDR3 sequences, about 16% seen once. The sequenced sample was peripheral blood. Receptor source: a woman aged 18-30 years with stable Graves' hyperthyroidism. CDR3s include the opening cysteine and the closing phenylalanine or tryptophan. D genes are given only for firm matches. Clone size is shown for a subset of rows, as once, few, many or a class of expanded clone.

15 many TRBJ1-5 . TRBV7-2 CASSLAGEGGQPQHF TGTGCCAGCAGCTTAGCTGGGGAGGGGGGACAGCCCCAGCATTTT
13 many TRBJ2-2 . TRBV6-1 CASSPASTGELFF TGTGCCAGCAGTCCCGCTTCCACCGGGGAGCTGTTTTTT
15 . TRBJ1-2 TRBD1 TRBV2 CASTDYRGMEDGYTF TGTGCCAGCACGGACTACAGGGGGATGGAGGACGGCTACACCTTC
15 many TRBJ2-5 . TRBV7-9 CASSLSRFGQETQYF TGTGCCAGCAGCTTATCGAGGTTTGGTCAAGAGACCCAGTACTTC
12 many TRBJ2-7 . TRBV2 CASSTGIREQYF TGTGCCAGCAGTACAGGGATCCGCGAGCAGTACTTC
13 . TRBJ1-2 . TRBV5-5 CASSPDSLAGYTF TGTGCCAGCAGCCCGGACAGCCTTGCTGGCTACACCTTC
13 many TRBJ1-2 . TRBV24-1 CATSDERGDGYTF TGTGCCACCAGTGATGAGAGGGGGGATGGCTACACCTTC
12 many TRBJ1-2 . TRBV6-1 CASGRDGYGYTF TGTGCCAGTGGCAGGGACGGGTATGGCTACACCTTC
15 many TRBJ2-7 TRBD2 TRBV29-1 CSVLGGLASFGEEYF TGCAGCGTTCTCGGCGGACTAGCTTCTTTCGGGGAGGAGTACTTC
14 many TRBJ2-7 . TRBV27 CASSLDKSGHEQYF TGTGCCAGCAGTTTAGACAAGTCCGGCCACGAGCAGTACTTC
15 many TRBJ2-7 . TRBV6-5 CASSYSAGDTYEQYF TGTGCCAGCAGTTACTCTGCAGGGGATACCTACGAGCAGTACTTC
15 . TRBJ2-7 TRBD1 TRBV12-3/TRBV12-4 CASSLKTGTSYEQYF TGTGCCAGCAGTTTAAAGACAGGGACAAGCTACGAGCAGTACTTC
16 many TRBJ2-2 TRBD2 TRBV6-1 CASSELRTGGAGELFF TGTGCCAGCAGTGAATTGAGGACTGGGGGGGCCGGGGAGCTGTTTTTT
12 many TRBJ2-7 . TRBV7-9 CASSLAASEQYF TGTGCCAGCAGCTTAGCGGCCTCCGAGCAGTACTTC
15 many TRBJ1-1 . TRBV6-2/TRBV6-3 CASSYSLGLGTEAFF TGTGCCAGCAGTTACTCCCTCGGACTGGGCACTGAAGCTTTCTTT
12 many TRBJ1-1 . TRBV29-1 CSVGRLNTEAFF TGCAGCGTGGGTCGACTTAACACTGAAGCTTTCTTT
13 many TRBJ1-1 TRBD1 TRBV9 CASSGGQHTEAFF TGTGCCAGCAGCGGGGGACAGCACACTGAAGCTTTCTTT
14 . TRBJ1-2 . TRBV28 CASKRAGDNYGYTF TGTGCCAGCAAACGGGCGGGAGATAACTATGGCTACACCTTC
14 many TRBJ1-2 . TRBV19 CASTRPGLSYGYTF TGTGCCAGTACCAGGCCGGGACTGAGCTATGGCTACACCTTC
14 many TRBJ1-1 . TRBV20-1 CSARGGNVNTEAFF TGCAGTGCTAGAGGGGGAAATGTAAACACTGAAGCTTTCTTT
12 many TRBJ1-1 . TRBV2 CASSRTGFGAFF TGTGCCAGCAGCCGGACTGGGTTTGGAGCTTTCTTT
14 many TRBJ1-1 . TRBV2 CASSEGTHRTEAFF TGTGCCAGCAGTGAAGGGACACATCGTACTGAAGCTTTCTTT
16 . TRBJ2-5 . TRBV7-8 CASRLSRTAHQETQYF TGTGCCAGCAGGCTATCCCGGACAGCCCACCAAGAGACCCAGTACTTC
11 many TRBJ1-1 . TRBV24-1 CATSDLQHAFF TGTGCCACCAGTGATTTGCAACACGCTTTCTTT